This T cell receptor beta chain appears in the sequencing data of a study of vaccination effects on CD4 cells after COVID-19. Study at large: CD4+ T cells specific for antigen were expanded with viral peptide pools by the ViraFEST assay before sequencing.

Produced via immunoSEQ multiplex PCR; TCRdb's table is partial and in-frame only. The table shows 30,000 or so clones, with 65% occurring only once. This clone was found a few times. As yet, its antigen is unknown. The CDR3 extends over 18 amino acids. V was cut by 5 bases and J by 0 bases, with 20 bases left in between. Germline CDR1 and CDR2: LGHDT and YNNKEL (reference sequence). Culture proceeded for approximately 9 days, and CD4+ T cells were then isolated. Notes on the study in general: By a late point after vaccination, infection- and vaccine-induced clones had shrunk markedly through clonal contraction. Healthy vaccinees had only 1 of 255 vaccine-induced clones cross-react with common cold coronaviruses.

The material sequenced was CD4+ T cells from PBMCs cultured without peptide, taken before COVID-19 vaccination. The rearrangement joins TRBV3-1 (or the pseudogene TRBV3-2) to TRBJ1-5, with D hard to call. This receptor was taken from a human donor who received a COVID-19 vaccine. The CDR3 is CASSLSTIGLNSNQPQHF. In DNA, the CDR3 is TGTGCCAGCAGCTTAAGCACCATAGGGCTCAATAGCAATCAGCCCCAGCATTTT.